The sequence of this T cell receptor beta chain was determined in a study of post-analysis software for immune sequencing data. Broader study findings: The five TRBV segments detected at higher frequency in patients than in controls included TRBV5-6, TRBV5-1 and TRBV20-1. Analysis by F measure revealed that same-batch samples clustered strongly together. Normalized Chao1 diversity was significantly reduced in patients versus controls.

With respect to this clonotype: Its cognate antigen is unknown.

Incorporated into the TCR beta cDNA libraries were unique molecular identifiers, which served to reduce PCR and sequencing biases. Each CDR3 protein gets one entry after TCRdb re-called the PCR reads with MiXCR. The sample includes approximately 730,000 distinct CDR3 sequences, more than 45% seen only once; the top ten take roughly 4.5%. V gave up 7 bases and J gave up 0 bases, with 14 bases separating them. Germline CDR1 LGHNT, CDR2 FRNRAP. This CDR3 contains 15 residues. The sequenced material came from blood. This clonotype originated in a girl aged 5-17 years with multiple sclerosis. This chain uses TRBV12-5 with TRBJ2-3; possible D gene TRBD1, 5 bases. The CDR3 DNA reads TGTGCTAGTGCCCCGGACATCTCTAGCACAGATACGCAGTATTTT. It codes for CASAPDISSTDTQYF.